This T cell receptor beta chain was found in a study of blood T cell repertoires in COVID-19. At the level of the study: COVID-19 samples collected from the United States, Italy and Spain covered acute and convalescent phases. Sources were T cells, B-cell-depleted T cells, or PBMCs; the material itself was cDNA or gDNA.

The CDR3 runs 13 residues. From germline, CDR1 is MRHNA and CDR2 SNTAGT. Trimming took off 3 bases at V and 8 bases at J, with 11 bases between the two ends. How the authors handled the data: Reference gene primer amplification yielded estimated nucleated cell counts. Clones were read by immunoSEQ multiplex PCR, and TCRdb kept only the in-frame ones, dropping some. Clone size and V and J calls were adopted from that table, with D and trimming inferred from the DNA. The sample lists roughly 150,000 clones; 80% to 90% were seen once. The rearrangement joins TRBV6-4 to TRBJ2-1; D is ambiguous. The clonotype was recovered from a woman aged 40 to 55 with acute or convalescent COVID-19. Sequencing was performed on peripheral blood. The CDR3 DNA reads TGTGCCAGCAGTGAGTCAGTATTGCATGAGCAGTTCTTC. It encodes CASSESVLHEQFF.